One and the same sample provided the 12 T cell receptor beta chains below, sequenced in a study of cytomegalovirus exposure and HLA in healthy donors. The PCR was carried out with 60 Vbeta primers and 13 Jbeta primers. This table comes from immunoSEQ multiplex PCR, and its TCRdb copy is limited to in-frame clones, with some not included. Altogether roughly 90,000 clones are present, roughly four fifths being singletons, with the ten largest covering around 4.3%. The source material was PBMCs. All receptors come from a middle-aged woman in good health and CMV-seropositive.

In this sample, this clone turned up once. Mismatch with germline at one junction end may stem from a read error. The rearrangement links TRBV7-9 to TRBJ1-4; 7 bases are shared with TRBD1. The germline V gene encodes CDR1 SEHNR and CDR2 FQNEAQ (reference sequence). The CDR3 loop spans 16 amino acids. The CDR3 is CSSSLANDREKEKLFF. The DNA for the CDR3 is TGTTCCAGCAGCTTAGCAAACGACAGGGAGAAGGAAAAACTGTTTTTT.

The gene calls are TRBV6-5 and TRBJ1-1; 10 bases line up with TRBD1. The CDR3 consists of 12 residues. The ends lost 9 bases at V and 12 bases at J; junction bases unmatched: 10. Germline V gives CDR1 MNHEY, CDR2 SVGAGI. The DNA for the CDR3 is TGTGCCAGTAATCCGGGACAGGGGAGGACTTTCTTT. It encodes CASNPGQGRTFF.

The gene calls are TRBV5-6 and TRBJ1-2; D might be TRBD1 (5 bases). From germline, CDR1 is SGHDT and CDR2 YYEEEE. This CDR3 is 14 amino acids long. V was trimmed by 2 bases and J by 3 bases, leaving 11 bases between them. CDR3 DNA: TGTGCCAGCAGCTTTTTGACAGCCCACTATGGCTACACCTTC. This encodes CASSFLTAHYGYTF.

This clone was counted a single time. J is TRBJ1-2 and V is TRBV18, with D maybe TRBD1 (5 bases). Germline assignment: CDR1 KGHSH and CDR2 LQKENI. The CDR3 contains 15 residues. V lost 3 bases, J lost 2 bases, and 13 bases lay in between. CDR3 in amino acids: CASSPTRGGNYGYTF. The CDR3 region has the DNA TGTGCCAGCTCACCGACTCGGGGGGGGAACTATGGCTACACCTTC.

This clone was counted only a few times. The genes are TRBV13 and TRBJ1-3; TRBD1 might be the D (5 bases). The germline V and J ends were trimmed by 4 bases and 4 bases, with 14 bases remaining between them. CDR3 length: 15 residues. Germline V gene lookup returns CDR1 PRHDT and CDR2 FYEKMQ (reference sequence). CDR3 bases: TGTGCCAGCAGCTCACCGGGACTGGGAGGAAACACCATATATTTT. It translates to CASSSPGLGGNTIYF.

The chain couples TRBV18 to TRBJ2-1; 7 bases align to TRBD2. This CDR3 has 16 amino acids. Germline CDR1 reads KGHSH; CDR2 reads LQKENI. J lost 0 bases, V lost 3 bases, and 5 bases had no gene match. The DNA of the CDR3 is TGTGCCAGCTCACCGGGACTACAAACCTCCTACAATGAGCAGTTCTTC. Translated: CASSPGLQTSYNEQFF.

The chain links TRBV29-1 to TRBJ1-4; no clear D gene. The CDR3 has 13 amino acids. Trimming pared 4 bases from V and 1 base from J, leaving 7 bases between. The germline V gene encodes CDR1 SQVTM and CDR2 ANQGSEA. The CDR3 sequence: CSVGSGTNEKLFF. The CDR3 DNA follows: TGCAGCGTTGGTTCCGGAACTAATGAAAAACTGTTTTTT.

This clone occurred once. The genes are TRBV7-8 and TRBJ2-5; TRBD1 matches 7 bases. The V gene end was trimmed by 5 bases and the J gene end by 0 bases; junction bases not matched to a gene: 9. The CDR3 covers 16 residues. The germline V gene has CDR1 SGHVS and CDR2 FQNEAQ. CDR3: CASSITGTENQETQYF. As DNA, the CDR3 is TGTGCCAGCAGCATCACCGGGACAGAAAACCAAGAGACCCAGTACTTC.

This chain connects TRBV19 to TRBJ1-2; no firm D call. CDR3 size: 14 residues. V was trimmed by 1 base and J by 5 bases, leaving 11 bases between them. Germline V gene sequence: CDR1 LNHDA, CDR2 SQIVND (reference sequence). As DNA, the CDR3 is TGTGCCAGTAGTATAGGAGGGCTTAGGTATGGCTACACCTTC. Translated: CASSIGGLRYGYTF.

The chain uses TRBV9 and TRBJ2-7; tentative D call: TRBD2 (6 bases). Germline CDR1 and CDR2: SGDLS and YYNGEE. The CDR3 totals 16 residues. Trimming shortened V by 0 bases and J by 0 bases, and 13 bases separated the two germline ends. The CDR3 reads CASSVASEGISYEQYF. The CDR3, as DNA: TGTGCCAGCAGCGTAGCTAGCGAGGGAATCTCCTACGAGCAGTACTTC.

The rearrangement uses TRBV15 and TRBJ1-4; 8 bases fit TRBD1. V lost 6 bases and J lost 1; bases outside the gene matches: 16. The CDR3 has 19 residues. The germline V gene has CDR1 LNHNV and CDR2 YYDKDF (reference sequence). CDR3 sequence: CATRARGRGRVKTNEKLFF. The CDR3 DNA follows: TGTGCCACCAGAGCCCGGGGCAGGGGGCGGGTCAAAACTAATGAAAAACTGTTTTTT. Combining the CDR3 with reference TRBV15 and TRBJ1-4 gives the whole variable domain DAMVIQNPRYQVTQFGKPVTLSCSQTLNHNVMYWYQQKSSQAPKLLFHYYDKDFNNEADTPDNFQSRRPNTSFCFLDIRSPGLGDTAMYLCATRARGRGRVKTNEKLFFGSGTQLSVL.

This sequence joins TRBV11-2 and TRBJ2-1; weak D call: TRBD1 (6 bases). Trimming shortened V by 4 bases and J by 6 bases, and 13 bases separated the two germline ends. The CDR3 runs to 14 residues. Per germline, CDR1 SGHAT and CDR2 FQNNGV. CDR3 nucleotides: TGTGCCAGCAGCTCACTGACACAGGGCAATGAGCAGTTCTTC. It is translated as CASSSLTQGNEQFF.